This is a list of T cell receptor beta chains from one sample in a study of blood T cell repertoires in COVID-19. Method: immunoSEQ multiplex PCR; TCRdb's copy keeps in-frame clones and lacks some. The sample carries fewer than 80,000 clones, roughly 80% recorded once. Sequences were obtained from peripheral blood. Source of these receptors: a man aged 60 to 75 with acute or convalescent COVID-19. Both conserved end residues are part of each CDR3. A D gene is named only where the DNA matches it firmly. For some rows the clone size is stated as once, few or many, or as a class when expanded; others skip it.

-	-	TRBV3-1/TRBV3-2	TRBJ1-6	CASSQGAGKDNSPLHF	TGTGCCAGCAGCCAAGGGGCAGGGAAAGATAATTCACCCCTCCACTTT
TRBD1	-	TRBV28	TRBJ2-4	CASSDFPATGGVQYF	TGTGCCAGCAGCGATTTTCCAGCCACAGGGGGAGTTCAGTACTTC
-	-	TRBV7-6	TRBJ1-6	CASSLGDRNNSPLHF	TGTGCCAGCAGCTTAGGTGACAGAAATAATTCACCCCTCCACTTT
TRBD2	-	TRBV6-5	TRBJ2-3	CASSYRSSGGTDTQYF	TGTGCCAGCAGTTATAGGTCTAGCGGAGGCACAGATACGCAGTATTTT
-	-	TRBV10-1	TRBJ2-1	CASSEYSEMNEQFF	TGCGCCAGCAGTGAGTATAGCGAGATGAATGAGCAGTTCTTC
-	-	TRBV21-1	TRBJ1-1	CAPPFVTGNTEAFF	TGTGCCCCCCCATTTGTGACGGGGAACACTGAAGCTTTCTTT
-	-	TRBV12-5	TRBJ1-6	CASGLVQNSLNSPLHF	TGTGCTAGTGGTTTGGTACAGAACAGCCTGAATTCACCCCTCCACTTT
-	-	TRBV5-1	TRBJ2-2	CASSSRIDSTRGELFF	TGCGCCAGCAGCTCAAGAATAGACTCGACCCGCGGGGAGCTGTTTTTT
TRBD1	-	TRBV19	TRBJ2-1	CASSVGTGGNEQFF	TGTGCCAGTAGTGTCGGGACAGGGGGCAATGAGCAGTTCTTC
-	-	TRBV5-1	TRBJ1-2	CASSPQNYGYTF	TGCGCCAGCAGCCCCCAGAACTATGGCTACACCTTC
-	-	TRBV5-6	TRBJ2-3	CASSNEVEQYF	TGTGCCAGCAGCAACGAAGTAGAGCAGTATTTT
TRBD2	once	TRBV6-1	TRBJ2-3	CASSGIAGGSTDTQYF	TGTGCCAGCAGTGGCATAGCGGGGGGGAGCACAGATACGCAGTATTTT
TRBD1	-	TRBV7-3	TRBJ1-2	CASSLTGGTASGYTF	TGTGCCAGCAGCTTAACAGGGGGGACAGCTAGCGGCTACACCTTC
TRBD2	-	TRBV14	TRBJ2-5	CASSQTGTSGQETQYF	TGTGCCAGCAGCCAAACCGGGACTAGCGGGCAAGAGACCCAGTACTTC
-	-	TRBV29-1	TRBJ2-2	CSAFGGADNTGELFF	TGCAGCGCCTTCGGTGGGGCGGATAACACCGGGGAGCTGTTTTTT
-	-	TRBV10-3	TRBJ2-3	CAIRTREQGPQYF	TGTGCCATCAGGACCCGGGAACAGGGTCCGCAGTATTTT
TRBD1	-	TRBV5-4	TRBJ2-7	CASSLLQGPDEQYF	TGTGCCAGCAGCTTGTTACAGGGGCCAGACGAGCAGTACTTC
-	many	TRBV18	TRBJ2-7	CASSPGAGSPNEQYF	TGTGCCAGCTCACCAGGGGCAGGAAGCCCTAACGAGCAGTACTTC
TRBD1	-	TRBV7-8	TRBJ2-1	CASSSNRGNEQFF	TGTGCCAGCAGCTCCAACAGGGGTAATGAGCAGTTCTTC
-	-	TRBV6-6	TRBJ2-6	CASGLSSGANVLTF	TGTGCCAGCGGACTCAGCTCTGGGGCCAACGTCCTGACTTTC
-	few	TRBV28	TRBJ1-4	CASSFRATNEKLFF	TGTGCCAGCAGTTTCCGGGCAACTAATGAAAAACTGTTTTTT
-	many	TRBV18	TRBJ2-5	CASSPVTETQYF	TGTGCCAGCTCACCAGTAACTGAGACCCAGTACTTC
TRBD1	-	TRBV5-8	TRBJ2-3	CASSQTGVTDTQYF	TGTGCCAGCAGCCAGACAGGGGTCACAGATACGCAGTATTTT
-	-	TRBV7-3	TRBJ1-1	CASSLDRNTEAFF	TGTGCCAGCAGCTTGGACAGGAACACTGAAGCTTTCTTT
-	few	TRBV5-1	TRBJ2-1	CASSLVGGPEQFF	TGCGCCAGCAGCTTGGTCGGGGGGCCGGAGCAGTTCTTC
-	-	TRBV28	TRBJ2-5	CASRQVREGETQYF	TGTGCCAGCAGGCAGGTTCGTGAAGGCGAGACCCAGTACTTC
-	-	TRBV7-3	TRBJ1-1	CASSLSGENTEAFF	TGTGCCAGCAGCTTGTCAGGGGAGAACACTGAAGCTTTCTTT
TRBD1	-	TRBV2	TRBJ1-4	CASSTDRGNEKLFF	TGTGCCAGCAGTACGGACAGGGGGAATGAAAAACTGTTTTTT
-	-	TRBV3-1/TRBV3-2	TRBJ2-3	CASSQDSYSAFTQYF	TGTGCCAGCAGCCAAGACTCGTACAGTGCTTTTACGCAGTATTTT